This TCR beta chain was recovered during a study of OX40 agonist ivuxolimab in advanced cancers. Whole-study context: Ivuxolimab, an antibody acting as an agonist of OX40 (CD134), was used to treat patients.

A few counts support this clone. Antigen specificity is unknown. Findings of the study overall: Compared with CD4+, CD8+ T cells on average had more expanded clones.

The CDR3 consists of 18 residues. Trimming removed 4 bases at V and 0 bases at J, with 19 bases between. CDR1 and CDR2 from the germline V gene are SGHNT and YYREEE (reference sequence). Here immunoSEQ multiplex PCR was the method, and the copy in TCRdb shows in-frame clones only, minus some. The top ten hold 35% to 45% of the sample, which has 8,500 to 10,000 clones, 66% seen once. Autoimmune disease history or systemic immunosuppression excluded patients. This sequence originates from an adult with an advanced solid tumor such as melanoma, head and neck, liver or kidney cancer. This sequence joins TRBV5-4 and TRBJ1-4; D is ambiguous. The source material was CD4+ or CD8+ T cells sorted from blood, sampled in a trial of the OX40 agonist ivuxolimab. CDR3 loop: CASSQVIGGFATNEKLFF. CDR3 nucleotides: TGTGCCAGCAGCCAAGTTATAGGCGGATTCGCAACTAATGAAAAACTGTTTTTT.